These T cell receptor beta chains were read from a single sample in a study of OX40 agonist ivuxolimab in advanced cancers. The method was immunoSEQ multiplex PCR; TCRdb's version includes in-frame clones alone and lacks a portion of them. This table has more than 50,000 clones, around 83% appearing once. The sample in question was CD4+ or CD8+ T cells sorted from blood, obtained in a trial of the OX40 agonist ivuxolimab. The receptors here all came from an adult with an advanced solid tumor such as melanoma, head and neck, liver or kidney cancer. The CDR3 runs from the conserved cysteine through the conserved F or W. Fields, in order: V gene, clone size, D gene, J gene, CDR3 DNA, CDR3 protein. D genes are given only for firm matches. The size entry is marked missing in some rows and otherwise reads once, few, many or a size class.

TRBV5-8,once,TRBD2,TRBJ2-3,TGTGCCAGCAGCTTGGGAGGGCTAGCGGGAGAAGGCACAGATACGCAGTATTTT,CASSLGGLAGEGTDTQYF
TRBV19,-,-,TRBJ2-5,TGTGCCAGTAGTGTGAACAGGGCCATCCAAGAGACCCAGTACTTC,CASSVNRAIQETQYF
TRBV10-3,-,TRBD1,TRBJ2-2,TGTGCCATCAGTGGGGTGGGACAGGGGGCCGCTGGGGAGCTGTTTTTT,CAISGVGQGAAGELFF
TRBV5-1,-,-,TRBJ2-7,TGCGCCAGCAGCTTGGGGGTCGGAGGCATCGAGCAGTACTTC,CASSLGVGGIEQYF
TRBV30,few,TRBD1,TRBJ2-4,TGTGCCTGGGCCGGGACAGGGGGAAACATTCAGTACTTC,CAWAGTGGNIQYF
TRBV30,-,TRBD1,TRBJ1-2,TGTGCCTGGAGTGTAGAGACAGGGGCCGGTGGCTATGGCTACACCTTC,CAWSVETGAGGYGYTF
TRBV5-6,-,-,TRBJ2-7,TGTGCCAGCAGCCACTTAGGGGGGACCAACGAGCAGTACTTC,CASSHLGGTNEQYF
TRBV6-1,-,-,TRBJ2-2,TGTGCCAGCAGTGAAGACTTGGACGGAACCGGGGAGCTGTTTTTT,CASSEDLDGTGELFF
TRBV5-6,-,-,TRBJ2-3,TGTGCCAGCAGCCGGGACCCTACAAGCACAGATACGCAGTATTTT,CASSRDPTSTDTQYF
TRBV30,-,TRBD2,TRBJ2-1,TGTGCCTGGAGGTGGGGACTAGCGGGAGGGGGCTCCTACAATGAGCAGTTCTTC,CAWRWGLAGGGSYNEQFF
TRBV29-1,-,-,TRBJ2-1,TGCAGCGGGCTAATAATGGCCTACAATGAGCAGTTCTTC,CSGLIMAYNEQFF
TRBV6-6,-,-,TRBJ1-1,TGTGCCAGCAGTGGGCTGTCGGTGGGGTCCGCTGAAGCTTTCTTT,CASSGLSVGSAEAFF
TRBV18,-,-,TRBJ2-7,TGTGCCAGCTCACCGGGGACAGGGACTAGCGAGCAGTACTTC,CASSPGTGTSEQYF
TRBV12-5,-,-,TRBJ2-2,TGTGCTAGTGAGGGGGAGGTCTTCGCCGGGGAGCTGTTTTTT,CASEGEVFAGELFF
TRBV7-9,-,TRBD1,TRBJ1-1,TGTGCCAGCAGCTCACAGGGGTACACTGAAGCTTTCTTT,CASSSQGYTEAFF
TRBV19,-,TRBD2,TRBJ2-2,TGTGCCAGTAGTATGGGGGTAGCGGGAGCGATTACGGCCGCCGGGGAGCTGTTTTTT,CASSMGVAGAITAAGELFF
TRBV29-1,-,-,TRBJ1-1,TGCAGCGTTGAAGCCGGGTTCTCTGAAGCTTTCTTT,CSVEAGFSEAFF
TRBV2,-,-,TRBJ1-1,TGTGCCAGCAGTGAACGCGGGGGCCGCACTGAAGCTTTCTTT,CASSERGGRTEAFF
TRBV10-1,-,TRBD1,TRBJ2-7,TGCGCCAGCAGCTCCGACAGGGTCCACGAGCAGTACTTC,CASSSDRVHEQYF
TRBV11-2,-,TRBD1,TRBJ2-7,TGTGCCAGCAGCTCCACAGGGGGAAACGAGCAGTACTTC,CASSSTGGNEQYF
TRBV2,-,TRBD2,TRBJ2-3,TGTGCCAGCAGTGTTAGCGGGGGGGTCGGAGATACGCAGTATTTT,CASSVSGGVGDTQYF
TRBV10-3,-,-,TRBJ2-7,TGTGCCACCCTCTTTAGCCCCGACGGCGAGCAGTACTTC,CATLFSPDGEQYF
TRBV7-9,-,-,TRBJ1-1,TGTGCCAGCAGCCCCCTGACAGGCTACCCTAACACTGAAGCTTTCTTT,CASSPLTGYPNTEAFF
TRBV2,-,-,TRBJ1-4,TGTGCCAGCAACCTCGCAGTTAATGAAAAACTGTTTTTT,CASNLAVNEKLFF
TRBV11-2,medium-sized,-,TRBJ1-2,TGTGCCAGCAGCTTAGCCCTAACCCCCTCCGATGGCTACACCTTC,CASSLALTPSDGYTF
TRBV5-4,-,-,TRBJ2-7,TGTGCCAGCAGCTTGGAAGGCGAGCAGTACTTC,CASSLEGEQYF
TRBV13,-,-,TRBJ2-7,TGTGCCAGCAGTGAGTACGAGCAGTACTTC,CASSEYEQYF
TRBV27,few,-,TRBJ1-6,TGTGCCAGCAGCCCATCCCCCTACAGGGCCACCTATAATTCACCCCTCCACTTT,CASSPSPYRATYNSPLHF
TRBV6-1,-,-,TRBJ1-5,TGTGCCAGCAGTGATCCCATAAACACCTATAATCAGCCCCAGCATTTT,CASSDPINTYNQPQHF